This entry features one T cell receptor beta chain sequence. Its target is unknown. TCRdb's table, derived via immunoSEQ multiplex PCR, lists solely in-frame clones and lacks some. The data contain some 38,000 clones, around 88% of them seen just once; the ten biggest clones take up over 0.55%. This record belongs to a study of OX40 agonist ivuxolimab in advanced cancers. Study in general: Eligibility admitted prior anti-PD-1, anti-PD-L1 or anti-CTLA-4 therapy; about 40% had some. Regarding the study as a whole: More expanded clones were found, on average, in CD8+ than in CD4+ T cells.

The J segment lost 6 bases and the V segment lost 6 bases, leaving 11 bases of the junction unmatched. CDR1 is SNHLY, CDR2 FYNNEI, per germline. The CDR3 has 16 amino acids. The genes are TRBV2 and TRBJ1-6, with 7 positions matching TRBD1. Sequences were derived from CD4+ or CD8+ T cells sorted from blood, sampled in a trial of the OX40 agonist ivuxolimab. The clonotype comes from an adult with an advanced solid tumor such as melanoma, head and neck, liver or kidney cancer. The CDR3 is CASSESSGQFNSPLHF. The CDR3 DNA reads TGTGCCAGCAGCGAGAGCTCGGGACAGTTTAATTCACCCCTCCACTTT.